This TCR beta chain stems from a study of human T cells and chemical hapten exposure. The CDR3 is 15 amino acids. Trimming took off 4 bases at V and 2 bases at J, with 12 bases between the two ends. Germline CDR1 SGHAT, CDR2 FQNNGV. What the library attached to individual cDNA molecules were unique molecular identifiers. MiXCR, run by TCRdb on the RACE reads, gives a single entry per CDR3 protein. The table lists 95,000 to 150,000 distinct CDR3 sequences, over 9% of them singletons, with 2% to 2.5% in the top ten. Time point defined: patch test 3, about 24 weeks after DPC sensitization. The treatment: therapeutic diphenylcyclopropenone sensitization with weekly scalp DPC. Alopecia patients between 18 and 70 years old and suitable for DPC were used as donors. Only a few counts were recorded for this clonotype. What it recognizes is unknown. Study-wide results and limits: TCRs exceeding 1 in 1000 frequency stayed unchanged with DPC sensitization. It was expanded TCRs that formed significantly more large CDR3 similarity clusters than controls did.

The sequencing used whole blood, collected in connection with sensitization to the hapten diphenylcyclopropenone (DPC). This receptor was obtained from a woman in her forties or fifties with alopecia areata. Some clones in this sample may be carry-over from other donors' samples. This chain joins TRBV11-2 and TRBJ2-4, with D possibly matching TRBD1 (6 bases). DNA of the CDR3: TGTGCCAGCAGCTCACTTCAGGGGCCCAAAAACATTCAGTACTTC. Its translation: CASSSLQGPKNIQYF.